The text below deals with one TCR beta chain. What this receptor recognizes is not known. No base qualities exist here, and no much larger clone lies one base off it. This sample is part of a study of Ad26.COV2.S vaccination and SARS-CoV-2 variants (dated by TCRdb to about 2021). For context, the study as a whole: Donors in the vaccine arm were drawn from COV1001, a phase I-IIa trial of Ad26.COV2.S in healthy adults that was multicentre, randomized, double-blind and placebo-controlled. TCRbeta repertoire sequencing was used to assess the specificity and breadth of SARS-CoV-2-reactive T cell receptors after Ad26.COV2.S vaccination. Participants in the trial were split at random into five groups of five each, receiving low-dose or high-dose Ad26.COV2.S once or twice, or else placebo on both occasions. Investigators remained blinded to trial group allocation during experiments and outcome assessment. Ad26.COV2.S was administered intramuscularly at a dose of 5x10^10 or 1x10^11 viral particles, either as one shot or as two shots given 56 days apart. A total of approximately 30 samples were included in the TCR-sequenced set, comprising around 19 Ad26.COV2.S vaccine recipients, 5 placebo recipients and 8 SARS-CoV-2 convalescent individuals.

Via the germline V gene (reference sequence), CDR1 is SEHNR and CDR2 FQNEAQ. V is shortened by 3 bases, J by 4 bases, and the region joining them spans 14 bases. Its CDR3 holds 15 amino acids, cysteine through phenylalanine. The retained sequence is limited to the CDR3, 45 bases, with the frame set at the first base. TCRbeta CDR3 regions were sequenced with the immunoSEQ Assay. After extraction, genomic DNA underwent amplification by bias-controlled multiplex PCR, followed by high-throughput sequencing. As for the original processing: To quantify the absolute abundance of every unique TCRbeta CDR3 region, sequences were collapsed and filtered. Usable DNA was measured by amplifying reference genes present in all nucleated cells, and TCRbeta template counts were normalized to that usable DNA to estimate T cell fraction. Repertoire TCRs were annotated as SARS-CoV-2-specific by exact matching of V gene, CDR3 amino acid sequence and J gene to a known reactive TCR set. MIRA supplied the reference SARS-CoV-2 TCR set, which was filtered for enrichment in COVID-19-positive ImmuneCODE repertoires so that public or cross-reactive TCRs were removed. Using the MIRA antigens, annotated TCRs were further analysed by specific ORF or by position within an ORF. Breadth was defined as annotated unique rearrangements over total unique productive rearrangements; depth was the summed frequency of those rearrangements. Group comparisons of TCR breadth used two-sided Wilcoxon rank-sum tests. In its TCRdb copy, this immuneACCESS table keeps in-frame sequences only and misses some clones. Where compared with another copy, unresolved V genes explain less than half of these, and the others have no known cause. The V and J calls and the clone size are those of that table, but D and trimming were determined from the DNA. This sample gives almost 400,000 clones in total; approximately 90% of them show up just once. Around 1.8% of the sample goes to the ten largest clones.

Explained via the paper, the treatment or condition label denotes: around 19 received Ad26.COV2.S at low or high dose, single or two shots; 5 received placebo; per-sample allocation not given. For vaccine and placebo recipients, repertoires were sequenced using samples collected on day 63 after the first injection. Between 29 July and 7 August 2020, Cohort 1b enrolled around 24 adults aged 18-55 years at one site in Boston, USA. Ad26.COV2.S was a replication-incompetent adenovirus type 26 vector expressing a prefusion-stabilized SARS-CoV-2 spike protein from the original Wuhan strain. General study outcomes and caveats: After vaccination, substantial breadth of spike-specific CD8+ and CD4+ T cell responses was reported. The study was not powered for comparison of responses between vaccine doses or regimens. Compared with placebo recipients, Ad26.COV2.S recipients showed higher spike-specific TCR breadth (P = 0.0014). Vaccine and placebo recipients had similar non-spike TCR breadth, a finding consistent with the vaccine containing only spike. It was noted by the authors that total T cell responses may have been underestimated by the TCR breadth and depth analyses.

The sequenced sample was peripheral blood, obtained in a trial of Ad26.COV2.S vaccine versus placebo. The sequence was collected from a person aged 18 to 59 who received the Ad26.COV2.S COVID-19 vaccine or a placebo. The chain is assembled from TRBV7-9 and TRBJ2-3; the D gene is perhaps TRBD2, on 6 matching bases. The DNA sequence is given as TGTGCCAGCAGCTTCCTTAGCGGAAGATCAGATACGCAGTATTTT. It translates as CASSFLSGRSDTQYF. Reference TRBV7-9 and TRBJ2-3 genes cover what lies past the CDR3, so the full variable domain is DTGVSQNPRHKITKRGQNVTFRCDPISEHNRLYWYRQTLGQGPEFLTYFQNEAQLEKSRLLSDRFSAERPKGSFSTLEIQRTEQGDSAMYLCASSFLSGRSDTQYFGPGTRLTVL.